This TCR beta chain was retrieved from a study of blood T cell repertoires in COVID-19. Study overall: The United States, Italy and Spain provided the acute and convalescent COVID-19 samples.

The authors' processing: Amplification of reference gene primers was used by the study to estimate nucleated cell counts. Sequencing was performed with immunoSEQ multiplex PCR; in TCRdb, only in-frame clones are kept and a portion is missing. The D gene and trimming were derived from the DNA, and the V and J assignments and clone size from that table. This table holds roughly 150,000 clones, around 89% found once. V shed 3 bases and J shed 1 base, with 9 bases lying between them. Per the germline V gene, CDR1 is SEHNR and CDR2 is FQNEAQ (reference sequence). The CDR3 covers 14 residues. The rearrangement uses TRBV7-9 and TRBJ1-1; D may be TRBD1 (5 bases). The sequence was obtained from a woman in her 40s with acute or convalescent COVID-19. What was sequenced was peripheral blood. The CDR3: CASSLGQTNTEAFF. CDR3 DNA: TGTGCCAGCAGCTTGGGGCAGACGAACACTGAAGCTTTCTTT. The variable domain in full, completed from reference TRBV7-9 and TRBJ1-1, reads DTGVSQNPRHKITKRGQNVTFRCDPISEHNRLYWYRQTLGQGPEFLTYFQNEAQLEKSRLLSDRFSAERPKGSFSTLEIQRTEQGDSAMYLCASSLGQTNTEAFFGQGTRLTVV.